Given below is one T cell receptor (beta chain) in context. Germline V gene lookup returns CDR1 KGHSH and CDR2 LQKENI. The CDR3 covers 14 residues. The J segment lost 6 bases and the V segment lost 2 bases, leaving 5 bases of the junction unmatched. This sample stems from a study of blood T cell repertoires in COVID-19. Data came from immunoSEQ multiplex PCR; TCRdb stores just in-frame clones and leaves some out. The data show over 400,000 clones, 86% seen once. V is TRBV18 and J is TRBJ2-7; 9 nucleotides match TRBD1. The sequenced sample was peripheral blood. This TCR was sampled from a woman between 25 and 40 years old with active or convalescent COVID-19. CDR3 DNA: TGTGCCAGCTCACCAGGGACAGGGACTCGCGAGCAGTACTTC. Protein: CASSPGTGTREQYF.